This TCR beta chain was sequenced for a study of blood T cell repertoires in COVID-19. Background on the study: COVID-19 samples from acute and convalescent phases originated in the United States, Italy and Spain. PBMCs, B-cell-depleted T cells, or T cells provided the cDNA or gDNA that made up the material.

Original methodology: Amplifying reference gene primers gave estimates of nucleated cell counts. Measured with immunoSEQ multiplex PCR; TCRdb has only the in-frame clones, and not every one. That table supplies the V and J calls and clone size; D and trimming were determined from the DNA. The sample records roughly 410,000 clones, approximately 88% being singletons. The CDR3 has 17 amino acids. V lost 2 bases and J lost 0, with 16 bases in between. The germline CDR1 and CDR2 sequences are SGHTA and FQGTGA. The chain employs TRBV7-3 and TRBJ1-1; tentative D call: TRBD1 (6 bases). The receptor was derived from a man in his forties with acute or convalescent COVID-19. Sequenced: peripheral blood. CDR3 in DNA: TGTGCCAGCAGCTTACATCGGCAGGGGATCATGAACACTGAAGCTTTCTTT. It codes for CASSLHRQGIMNTEAFF.